This TCR beta chain was sequenced for a study of regulatory T cells in long-lasting Graves disease. General study findings and limits: Persistent patients shared 2,700 or so public clonotypes among themselves. Newly diagnosed patients shared fewer, at under 1,000.

Germline V gene sequence: CDR1 MNHNS, CDR2 SASEGT. The CDR3 has 15 amino acids. V lost 10 bases and J 4 bases, leaving 20 bases between the germline ends. Regarding this clonotype: What it binds is not known.

Stated time point: newly diagnosed GD, antithyroid drugs for less than 3 months. PBMC-extracted RNA yielded the TCR library. Researchers made TCR beta libraries by using iRepertoire HTBI primers and running Arm-PCR on CDR3 regions. TCRdb analysed the multiplex PCR reads with MiXCR anew, one entry per CDR3 protein. The sample lists approximately 360,000 distinct CDR3 sequences; around 11% were seen once. The same sample was also studied in work on T cells in Graves' hyperthyroidism and ophthalmopathy.

The V and J genes are TRBV6-1 and TRBJ2-1; D not certain. The material sequenced was peripheral blood mononuclear cells (PBMCs), taken at new diagnosis, from a patient treated with antithyroid drugs. This clonotype was sampled from a young woman with Graves disease. CDR3 sequence (DNA): TGTGCCACCGCGGACCGCTTTGAACCTTACAATGAGCAGTTCTTC. Translation gives CATADRFEPYNEQFF.